These T cell receptor beta chains were read from a single sample in a study of shared clonotypes between healthy human individuals. Assay used: immunoSEQ multiplex PCR; TCRdb lists only in-frame clones, some missing. The table includes over 2 million clones, 85% to 95% detected once. Input material: naive CD4+ T cells sorted from blood. The receptors were gathered from a man aged 18 to 30 in good health. Each CDR3 is given with its conserved first and last residue. The order of the fields is V gene, clone size, J gene, D gene, CDR3 length, CDR3 DNA, CDR3 protein. A D gene is named only where the DNA matches it firmly. Some rows mark clone size as missing; the rest say once, few, many or name a class of expanded clone.

>TRBV6-1|NA|TRBJ1-2|NA|12
TGTGCCAGCAGTGAATCGGGGAACGGCTACACCTTC
CASSESGNGYTF
>TRBV27|NA|TRBJ1-5|NA|15
TGTGCCAGCAGACAAGTGGGGCAGGGCAATCAGCCCCAGCATTTT
CASRQVGQGNQPQHF
>TRBV11-2|NA|TRBJ2-1|NA|15
TGTGCCAGCAGCCCGGGGGTTGGCGGCTACAATGAGCAGTTCTTC
CASSPGVGGYNEQFF
>TRBV6-1|NA|TRBJ2-7|NA|12
TGTGCCAGCAGTGACAGGGTCAACGAGCAGTACTTC
CASSDRVNEQYF
>TRBV2|NA|TRBJ1-4|NA|14
TGTGCCAGCAGTGGTGAGGGTCCAGTGGAAAAACTGTTTTTT
CASSGEGPVEKLFF
>TRBV5-1|NA|TRBJ2-5|NA|14
TGCGCCAGCAGCTTCCAGGACCAGATGGAGACCCAGTACTTC
CASSFQDQMETQYF
>TRBV15|NA|TRBJ2-7|NA|14
TGTGCCACCAGCAGAGATTGGGGAAGCGACGAGCAGTACTTC
CATSRDWGSDEQYF
>TRBV5-1|NA|TRBJ2-3|TRBD2|15
TGCGCCAGCGTCCCCGGGACTAGCGGGGGGAAGGCGCAGTATTTT
CASVPGTSGGKAQYF
>TRBV6-1|NA|TRBJ2-7|NA|15
TGTGCCAGCAGGCGGGACACCTCCCCTACCTACGAGCAGTACTTC
CASRRDTSPTYEQYF
>TRBV5-1|NA|TRBJ2-1|TRBD2|16
TGCGCCAGCAGCTTGTTAGCGGGGATCTCCTACAATGAGCAGTTCTTC
CASSLLAGISYNEQFF
>TRBV5-8|once|TRBJ1-2|TRBD1|15
TGTGCCAGCAGCCTAGGACAGGGGTTTTGGCATGGCTACACCTTC
CASSLGQGFWHGYTF
>TRBV6-5|once|TRBJ1-6|NA|13
TGTGCCAGCAGACAGGTCCCGGGTGGACCCCTCCACTTT
CASRQVPGGPLHF
>TRBV6-5|NA|TRBJ1-6|NA|15
TGTGCCAGCATGGAACGGGGGGCTAAGGGATCACCCCTCCACTTT
CASMERGAKGSPLHF
>TRBV11-2|NA|TRBJ2-1|TRBD1|14
TGTGCCAGCAGCCGGACAGGGGGCACTTATGAGCAGTTCTTC
CASSRTGGTYEQFF
>TRBV19|NA|TRBJ1-2|NA|14
TGTGCCAGTAGTCCTCCACAGGGTCCTTATGGCTACACCTTC
CASSPPQGPYGYTF
>TRBV5-1|NA|TRBJ1-1|TRBD1|12
TGCGCCTCCAGGGACAGCAACACTGAAGCTTTCTTT
CASRDSNTEAFF
>TRBV27|NA|TRBJ2-3|NA|15
TGTGCCAGCAGTTTAATGGGCAGGCCCACAGATACGCAGTATTTT
CASSLMGRPTDTQYF
>TRBV4-1|NA|TRBJ1-5|TRBD1|21
TGCGCCAGCAGCCAACAGAGACAGGGGGCGAATTGGCATTTGAGCAATCAGCCCCAGCATTTT
CASSQQRQGANWHLSNQPQHF